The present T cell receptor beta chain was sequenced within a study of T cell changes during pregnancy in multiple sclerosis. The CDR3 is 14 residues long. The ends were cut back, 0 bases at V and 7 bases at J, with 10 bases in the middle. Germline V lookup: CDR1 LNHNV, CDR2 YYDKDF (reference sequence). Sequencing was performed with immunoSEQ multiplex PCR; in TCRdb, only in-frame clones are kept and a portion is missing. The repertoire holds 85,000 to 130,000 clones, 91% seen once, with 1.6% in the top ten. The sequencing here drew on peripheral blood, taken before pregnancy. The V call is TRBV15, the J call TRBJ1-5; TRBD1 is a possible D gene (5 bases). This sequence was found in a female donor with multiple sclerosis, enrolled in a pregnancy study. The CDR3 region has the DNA TGTGCCACCAGCAGAGATAGGGGAGGCCAGCCCCAGCATTTT. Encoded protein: CATSRDRGGQPQHF.